This TCR beta chain was sequenced in a study of identical twins. A universal primer site came from template switching; cDNA carried unique molecular identifiers. TCRdb recomputed calls from the 5' RACE reads with MiXCR, one row per CDR3 protein. Of roughly 280,000 distinct CDR3 sequences listed, 9.5% were seen once; the top ten hold around 7.1%. Notes on this clonotype: Its target is not known.

Healthy Caucasians alone served as donors. CDR3 length: 17 amino acids. J was trimmed by 2 bases and V by 0 bases; bases with no gene match: 3. CDR1 is SGHDN and CDR2 is FVKESK in the germline V gene. Whole-study findings and limits: Out-of-frame beta sequences exhibited a weaker degree of excess twin sharing.

This sample was shared with a second study, whose subject was yellow fever vaccine responses in identical twins.

The chain couples TRBV14 to TRBJ2-3, with 12 positions matching TRBD2. Sequencing was performed on CD8+ T cells sorted from blood. This clonotype originated in a woman aged 18-30 years in good health. This CDR3 is CASSQDRTSGATDTQYF. DNA of the CDR3: TGTGCCAGCAGCCAAGATCGGACTAGCGGGGCCACAGATACGCAGTATTTT.